The 28 T cell receptor beta chains below come from one sample, sequenced in a study of blood T cell repertoires in COVID-19 (dated by TCRdb to about 2020). Receptor libraries were prepared by the immunoSEQ multiplex PCR assay. In its TCRdb copy, this immuneACCESS table keeps in-frame sequences only and misses some clones. Where compared with another copy, unresolved V genes explain less than half of these, and the others have no known cause. Recorded for this sample are approximately 80,000 clones; roughly 91% of them occurred a single time. 0.8% to 1.3% of the sample is taken by the ten largest. Sequenced material: peripheral blood. The receptors stem from a woman aged 45-60 years in a cohort sampled during active COVID-19.

The gene calls are TRBV15 and TRBJ2-5, with D possibly matching TRBD2 (7 bases). CDR3 length: 13 residues. V was trimmed by 7 bases and J by 5 bases, leaving 14 bases between them. Germline lookup yields CDR1 LNHNV and CDR2 YYDKDF (reference sequence). The CDR3 DNA sequence: TGTGCCACCACCTCAGGGGAGGGGGAGACCCAGTACTTC. Translation: CATTSGEGETQYF.

The rearrangement links TRBV2 to TRBJ2-1, with TRBD2 matching over 8 bases. This CDR3 contains 15 residues. The ends lost 4 bases at V and 6 bases at J; junction bases unmatched: 8. Germline CDR1 SNHLY, CDR2 FYNNEI. CDR3 sequence: CASSGAGGVGNEQFF. The DNA of the CDR3 is TGTGCCAGCAGTGGGGCGGGAGGAGTAGGCAATGAGCAGTTCTTC.

The chain links TRBV2 to TRBJ2-3; TRBD2 matches at 9 bases. The CDR3 is made up of 17 amino acids. V shed 0 bases, J shed 3 bases, and the junction held 7 bases outside the gene matches. Looked up from germline, CDR1 is SNHLY and CDR2 is FYNNEI. In nucleotides, the CDR3 is TGTGCCAGCAGTGAAGCGCTTCTAGCGGGAAGGACAGATACGCAGTATTTT. Its protein is CASSEALLAGRTDTQYF. Looking up the rest from reference TRBV2 and TRBJ2-3 gives the full variable domain: EPEVTQTPSHQVTQMGQEVILRCVPISNHLYFYWYRQILGQKVEFLVSFYNNEISEKSEIFDDQFSVERPDGSNFTLKIRSTKLEDSAMYFCASSEALLAGRTDTQYFGPGTRLTVL.

The chain employs TRBV6-1 and TRBJ2-2; the D gene is possibly TRBD1 (6 bases). In germline, CDR1 is MNHNS, CDR2 SASEGT. The CDR3 covers 14 residues. Between the trimmed V and J ends, which lost 3 bases and 4 bases, there was a span of 9 bases. The CDR3 loop reads CASSDRGFTGELFF. The CDR3 nucleotides are TGTGCCAGCAGTGACAGGGGTTTCACCGGGGAGCTGTTTTTT.

As DNA, the CDR3 is TGTGCCAGCAGCCAGCGGGAGGGACACACCGGGGAGCTGTTTTTT. Amino acids: CASSQREGHTGELFF. V is TRBV27 and J is TRBJ2-2; TRBD2 matches at 10 bases. The CDR3 loop spans 15 amino acids. Germline assignment: CDR1 MNHEY and CDR2 SMNVEV (reference sequence). V shed 6 bases, J shed 3 bases, and the junction held 4 bases outside the gene matches.

V usage is TRBV2 and J usage is TRBJ2-5, with 10 bases identical to TRBD2. V lost 3 bases and J lost 4; bases outside the gene matches: 8. CDR3 length equals 16 residues. Germline V gene lookup returns CDR1 SNHLY and CDR2 FYNNEI. CDR3 in DNA: TGTGCCAGCAGTGAGTCTAGCGGGAGATTTGGAGAGACCCAGTACTTC. Translating gives CASSESSGRFGETQYF.

The CDR3 is CASSLRLAGSESQQYF. The DNA of the CDR3 is TGCGCCAGCAGCTTGAGACTAGCGGGATCCGAATCCCAGCAGTACTTC. The chain is built from TRBV5-1 and TRBJ2-7, with 11 bases fitting TRBD2. The CDR3 extends over 16 amino acids. Germline-derived CDR1 and CDR2 are SGHRS and YFSETQ. With V trimmed by 1 base and J by 8 bases, 11 bases remained unmatched.

The genes are TRBV18 and TRBJ2-1; 9 nucleotides align to TRBD2. Germline loops: CDR1 KGHSH, CDR2 LQKENI. V shed 3 bases, J shed 5 bases, and the junction held 11 bases outside the gene matches. The CDR3 length is 17 residues. As DNA, the CDR3 is TGTGCCAGCTCACCCCGTCCCCCGACTAGCGGCAACAATGAGCAGTTCTTC. This sequence encodes CASSPRPPTSGNNEQFF.

Comment on this clone: An end of the junction differs from the germline gene, which may be a read error. V usage is TRBV15 and J usage is TRBJ2-7, with a possible D match to TRBD1 (6 bases). The CDR3 is made up of 13 amino acids. The germline V gene encodes CDR1 LNHNV and CDR2 YYDKDF (reference sequence). The CDR3: CATSRSNRVIPGF. Written as DNA, the CDR3 is TGTGCCACCAGCAGATCCAACAGGGTAATACCTGGCTTC.

The CDR3 region has the DNA TGCGCCAGCAGCTCGACAGCTGGCTATGGCTACACCTTC. This codes for CASSSTAGYGYTF. J is TRBJ1-2 and V is TRBV5-1; TRBD1 is a possible D gene (5 bases). The CDR3 length is 13 residues. CDR1 is SGHRS, CDR2 YFSETQ, per germline. Trimming took 3 bases from V and 4 from J, leaving 10 bases between them. The full variable domain, with the rest looked up from reference TRBV5-1 and TRBJ1-2, is KAGVTQTPRYLIKTRGQQVTLSCSPISGHRSVSWYQQTPGQGLQFLFEYFSETQRNKGNFPGRFSGRQFSNSRSEMNVSTLELGDSALYLCASSSTAGYGYTFGSGTRLTVV.

The genes are TRBV12-3 or TRBV12-4 and TRBJ1-1; no firm D call. This CDR3 has 12 residues. V was shortened by 6 bases and J by 3 bases, with 8 bases between the two germline ends. CDR3 loop: CASSPDYTEAFF. The CDR3 DNA sequence: TGTGCCAGCAGCCCAGATTACACTGAAGCTTTCTTT.

The CDR3 region has the DNA TGTGCCAGCAGCTTAGAGACAGGCCCCTATGGCTACACCTTC. Amino acid sequence: CASSLETGPYGYTF. The genes are TRBV7-6 and TRBJ1-2, with D possibly being TRBD1 (6 bases). The CDR3 sequence is 14 residues long. Germline CDR1 SGHVS, CDR2 FNYEAQ. Between the trimmed V and J ends, which lost 1 base and 4 bases, there was a span of 10 bases.

V usage is TRBV25-1 and J usage is TRBJ1-2, with D uncertain. The CDR3 has 14 residues. Germline CDR1 is MGHDK and CDR2 is SYGVNS. Trimming took 5 bases from V and 4 from J, leaving 14 bases between them. In DNA, the CDR3 is TGTGCCAGCAGTCCCCCAGATTTGATCTATGGCTACACCTTC. It yields the protein CASSPPDLIYGYTF.

The rearrangement links TRBV30 to TRBJ2-2; D not resolved. Germline V gene lookup returns CDR1 GTSNPN and CDR2 SVGIG (reference sequence). The V end lost 0 bases, the J end lost 5 bases, and 7 bases lay between the germline ends. The CDR3 contains 13 residues. As DNA, the CDR3 is TGTGCCTGGAGTGTACAAGCGACCGGGGAGCTGTTTTTT. Its translation: CAWSVQATGELFF. The whole variable domain, filled in from reference TRBV30 and TRBJ2-2, reads SQTIHQWPATLVQPVGSPLSLECTVEGTSNPNLYWYRQAAGRGLQLLFYSVGIGQISSEVPQNLSASRPQDRQFILSSKKLLLSDSGFYLCAWSVQATGELFFGEGSRLTVL.

Note on this clone: At one end, the junction sequence differs from germline, possibly due to a read error. The chain uses TRBV28 and TRBJ1-2; D perhaps matches TRBD1 (5 bases). CDR3 length: 11 amino acids. Germline V gene sequence: CDR1 MDHEN, CDR2 SYDVKM. CDR3: CAGSAGYGYTF. CDR3 nucleotides: TGTGCCGGCAGCGCAGGGTATGGCTACACCTTC.

The chain combines TRBV27 with TRBJ2-7; 11 bases fit TRBD2. Germline V lookup: CDR1 MNHEY, CDR2 SMNVEV (reference sequence). V lost 6 bases, J lost 2 bases, and 6 bases stayed unmatched. The CDR3 totals 15 residues. The CDR3 DNA reads as TGTGCCAGCAGCCCCCCGGGACTAGCGGCCTACGAGCAGTACTTC. As protein: CASSPPGLAAYEQYF.

The V gene is TRBV10-1, the J gene TRBJ2-1; 11 nucleotides align to TRBD2. V shed 6 bases, J shed 2 bases, and the junction held 9 bases outside the gene matches. CDR1 is WNHNN and CDR2 is SYGVQD in the germline V gene (reference sequence). The CDR3 has 17 amino acids. The CDR3 region is CASSGGGLAGTYNEQFF. The CDR3 nucleotides are TGCGCCAGCAGCGGCGGTGGACTAGCGGGTACCTACAATGAGCAGTTCTTC.

The chain is built from TRBV30 and TRBJ2-3; 9 nucleotides line up with TRBD2. The junction had 2 bases not matched to a gene; V was cut back by 3 bases and J by 1 base. Germline V gene sequence: CDR1 GTSNPN, CDR2 SVGIG (reference sequence). The CDR3 is 14 residues long. The CDR3 is CAWSRTSGTDTQYF. CDR3 coding DNA: TGTGCCTGGAGCCGGACTAGCGGCACAGATACGCAGTATTTT.

J is TRBJ2-7 and V is TRBV6-5; 12 bases line up with TRBD2. Germline-derived CDR1 and CDR2 are MNHEY and SVGAGI. CDR3 length: 13 residues. The V and J ends lost 4 bases and 10 bases, in that order; junction bases with no gene match: 5. The CDR3 DNA reads TGTGCCAGCAGTTCTTGGACTAGCGGGATTCAGTACTTC. This gives the protein CASSSWTSGIQYF.

The CDR3 sequence is CASSKRTSGRPNEQFF. CDR3 DNA: TGTGCCAGCAGCAAACGTACTAGCGGAAGACCCAATGAGCAGTTCTTC. The chain is built from TRBV21-1 and TRBJ2-1; the listed D gene, TRBD2, was not tested against the DNA. TRBV21-1 is marked as a pseudogene. The length of the CDR3 is 16 residues.

The chain links TRBV3-1 (or the pseudogene TRBV3-2) to TRBJ2-1; D is perhaps TRBD2 (5 bases). V was cut by 4 bases and J by 9 bases, with 16 bases left in between. Germline V gene data show CDR1 as LGHDT and CDR2 as YNNKEL (reference sequence). The CDR3 consists of 14 residues. CDR3 sequence: CASSPLEGPGEQFF. The CDR3 DNA reads TGTGCCAGCAGCCCCCTCGAGGGTCCCGGTGAGCAGTTCTTC.

V usage is TRBV28 and J usage is TRBJ1-5; the D is unclear. The CDR3 has 15 residues. Germline lookup yields CDR1 MDHEN and CDR2 SYDVKM. V shed 2 bases and J shed 1 base, with 9 bases lying between them. The CDR3 is CASSLEGWSNQPQHF. The CDR3, as DNA: TGTGCCAGCAGTTTAGAGGGATGGAGCAATCAGCCCCAGCATTTT.

The chain uses TRBV5-1 and TRBJ2-3; 12 bases line up with TRBD2. The CDR3 extends over 17 amino acids. The germline gives CDR1 SGHRS, CDR2 YFSETQ. Losses at the gene ends were 0 bases for V and 1 base for J; bases not matched to a gene: 3. CDR3 protein: CASSLGTSGVRTDTQYF. For the CDR3, the DNA is TGCGCCAGCAGCTTGGGGACTAGCGGGGTACGCACAGATACGCAGTATTTT.

The gene calls are TRBV6-5 and TRBJ2-2; D is undetermined. This CDR3 contains 14 residues. CDR1 and CDR2 (germline): MNHEY, SVGAGI. The V end was cut by 6 bases, the J end by 0 bases, with 8 bases between. The DNA for the CDR3 is TGTGCCAGCAGGGCTTTGGCGAACACCGGGGAGCTGTTTTTT. The encoded protein is CASRALANTGELFF.

The V gene is TRBV10-1, the J gene TRBJ2-3, with 9 bases that match TRBD2. Trimming cost V 5 bases and J 4 bases; bases outside gene matches: 7. The germline gives CDR1 WNHNN, CDR2 SYGVQD (reference sequence). This CDR3 is 15 amino acids long. This chain's CDR3 is CASSFIAGEADTQYF. The DNA for the CDR3 is TGCGCCAGCAGTTTTATAGCGGGAGAGGCAGATACGCAGTATTTT.

This clone was seen a single time. This chain connects TRBV7-9 to TRBJ2-1; TRBD2 aligns across 8 bases. Germline V CDR1 and CDR2: SEHNR, FQNEAQ (reference sequence). The CDR3 loop spans 16 amino acids. After removal of 3 bases from V and 8 bases from J, the junction contained 12 bases not matched to a gene. In DNA form, the CDR3 reads TGTGCCAGCAGCTTCCTAGCGGGCCCTAATCGGGATGAGCAGTTCTTC. Protein product: CASSFLAGPNRDEQFF. Supplemented by reference TRBV7-9 and TRBJ2-1, the full variable domain reads DTGVSQNPRHKITKRGQNVTFRCDPISEHNRLYWYRQTLGQGPEFLTYFQNEAQLEKSRLLSDRFSAERPKGSFSTLEIQRTEQGDSAMYLCASSFLAGPNRDEQFFGPGTRLTVL.

The rearrangement links TRBV9 to TRBJ2-5; 11 bases agree with TRBD2. The J segment lost 5 bases and the V segment lost 4 bases, leaving 10 bases of the junction unmatched. There are 16 residues in the CDR3. Germline loops: CDR1 SGDLS, CDR2 YYNGEE. CDR3 nucleotide sequence: TGTGCCAGCAGCTCCCGGAGTAGCGGGAGGGCGGAGACCCAGTACTTC. It is translated as CASSSRSSGRAETQYF.

V is TRBV28 and J is TRBJ2-3, with unresolved D. The CDR3 runs 13 residues. V dropped 4 bases and J dropped 7 bases, with 12 bases sitting between them. CDR1 and CDR2 (germline): MDHEN, SYDVKM. The CDR3 loop is CASSSRNPNTQYF. The CDR3 coding sequence is TGTGCCAGCAGTTCCAGGAACCCTAATACGCAGTATTTT.